This is a list of T cell receptor beta chains from one sample in a study of OX40 agonist ivuxolimab in advanced cancers. Only in-frame clones appear in the TCRdb table, and some are missing; sequencing was by immunoSEQ multiplex PCR. The sample has about 79,000 clones, roughly 88% seen once. Sample: CD4+ or CD8+ T cells sorted from blood, taken in a trial of the OX40 agonist ivuxolimab. The receptors come from an adult with an advanced solid tumor such as melanoma, head and neck, liver or kidney cancer. Each CDR3 is given with its conserved first and last residue.

>TRBV5-1|TRBJ2-5
CASSLGVGGAETQYF
>TRBV6-1|TRBJ2-3
CASKLLLAAPDTQYF
>TRBV7-2|TRBJ2-1
CASSLDRVYEQFF
>TRBV29-1|TRBJ2-1
CSVDSVRGRGNEQFF
>TRBV5-4|TRBJ1-4
CASSLPGGREKLFF
>TRBV5-6|TRBJ2-1
CASSLLAGPYNEQFF
>TRBV5-1|TRBJ2-1
CASSFTAGGSYNEQFF
>TRBV10-2|TRBJ1-1
CASSDTGTGSTEAFF
>TRBV30|TRBJ1-2
CAWSVAGGAWSGYTF
>TRBV11-2|TRBJ1-4
CASSLDLGAREKLFF
>TRBV6-5|TRBJ2-6
CASSGDSSGANVLTF
>TRBV10-2|TRBJ2-5
CASRLAGVETQYF
>TRBV15|TRBJ2-6
CATSEPNRGLSGANVLTF
>TRBV13|TRBJ2-7
CASSIGTRVGEQYF
>TRBV5-6|TRBJ2-1
CASSSTTGTRDEQFF
>TRBV4-1|TRBJ2-7
CASSQEPGLALGEQYF
>TRBV18|TRBJ2-1
CASSPGQDYNEQFF
>TRBV6-5|TRBJ2-7
CASSYSLPGIYEQYF
>TRBV28|TRBJ2-7
CASSIEISYEQYF
>TRBV11-3|TRBJ2-3
CASSFFRSSTDTQYF
>TRBV19|TRBJ2-1
CASSSRDRGANEQFF
>TRBV11-2|TRBJ2-7
CASSLTGASEQYF
>TRBV7-3|TRBJ2-5
CASSSTGGQGGTQYF
>TRBV10-1|TRBJ2-2
CASRRGGTSGRRITGELFF
>TRBV19|TRBJ1-5
CASSQVQQPQHF
>TRBV6-6|TRBJ2-7
CASSYGGGRRGEQYF
>TRBV11-2|TRBJ2-5
CASSLGQAFRQETQYF
>TRBV15|TRBJ2-2
CATSRVASGNTGELFF
>TRBV14|TRBJ1-4
CASSQVREKLFF
>TRBV27|TRBJ2-7
CASRREPLASHEQYF
>TRBV10-2|TRBJ2-1
CASSESIAKQFF
>TRBV19|TRBJ1-5
CASSQGTGGYQPQHF
>TRBV5-1|TRBJ2-5
CASSMGQGETQYF
>TRBV5-1|TRBJ1-2
CASSLGVDSSYTF
>TRBV7-6|TRBJ1-3
CASSFLPSDRGAGNTIYF
>TRBV7-9|TRBJ2-5
CASGAMVGETQYF
>TRBV5-1|TRBJ2-1
CASSSSFGNEQFF
>TRBV18|TRBJ2-7
CASSPSSTYEQYF
>TRBV11-2|TRBJ2-2
CASSLGFREYTGELFF
>TRBV5-1|TRBJ2-4
CASSTTGAVIQYF
>TRBV5-4|TRBJ2-5
CASSPPPSGAQETQYF
>TRBV12-5|TRBJ1-5
CASGLQDSNQPQHF
>TRBV9|TRBJ2-4
CASSVVGEAENIQYF
>TRBV29-1|TRBJ2-2
CSVDRRDTGELFF
>TRBV6-1|TRBJ2-3
CASGRLDTQYF
>TRBV27|TRBJ1-2
CASSPPPGGGFYGYTF
>TRBV19|TRBJ1-1
CASSAGTWRGTEAFF
>TRBV10-2|TRBJ2-7
CASSDQGVLSYEQYF
>TRBV19|TRBJ1-4
CASSMMRGEKLFF
>TRBV18|TRBJ2-3
CASSPAGAGTDTQYF
>TRBV9|TRBJ1-1
CASSVHINTEAFF
>TRBV11-3|TRBJ1-1
CASSFSQGYTEAFF
>TRBV19|TRBJ2-3
CASSSRRADTQYF